This T cell receptor beta chain was recorded in a study of cytomegalovirus exposure and HLA in healthy donors. Study-wide results and limits: Subsequent analysis revealed that first-cohort TCR clusters tended to co-occur in the 130 or so validation repertoires. Rarity characterized most TCR sequences, yet some public TCRs appeared in many donors.

The germline V and J ends were trimmed by 7 bases and 1 base, with 5 bases remaining between them. CDR1 is SNHLY, CDR2 FYNNEI, per germline. This CDR3 has 12 residues. Points on this clone: Its specificity is not known.

Method: immunoSEQ multiplex PCR; TCRdb's copy keeps in-frame clones and lacks some. Among fewer than 90,000 clones listed, almost 97% were seen once. The sequence was obtained from a man aged 18 to 30 in good health and CMV-seropositive. Sequencing was performed on PBMCs. This chain links TRBV2 with TRBJ2-1, with D unresolved. CDR3 DNA: TGTGCCAGCACTCGGTCCTACAATGAGCAGTTCTTC. The encoded protein is CASTRSYNEQFF. Full variable domain (remainder filled in from reference TRBV2 and TRBJ2-1): EPEVTQTPSHQVTQMGQEVILRCVPISNHLYFYWYRQILGQKVEFLVSFYNNEISEKSEIFDDQFSVERPDGSNFTLKIRSTKLEDSAMYFCASTRSYNEQFFGPGTRLTVL.